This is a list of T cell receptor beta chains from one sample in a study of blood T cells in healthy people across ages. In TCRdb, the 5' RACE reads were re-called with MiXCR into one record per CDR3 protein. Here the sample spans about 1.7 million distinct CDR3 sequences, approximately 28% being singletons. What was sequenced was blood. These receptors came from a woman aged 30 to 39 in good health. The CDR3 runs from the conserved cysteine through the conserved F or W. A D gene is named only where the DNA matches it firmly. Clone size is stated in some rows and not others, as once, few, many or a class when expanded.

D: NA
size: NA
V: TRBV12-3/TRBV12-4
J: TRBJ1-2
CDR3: CASSPFDPGRSNYGYTF

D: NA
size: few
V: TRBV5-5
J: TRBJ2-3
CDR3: CASSFSERNTDTQYF

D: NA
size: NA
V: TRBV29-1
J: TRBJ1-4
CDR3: CSVTGNEKLFF

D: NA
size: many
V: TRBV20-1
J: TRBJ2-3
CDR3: CSARQKATQYF

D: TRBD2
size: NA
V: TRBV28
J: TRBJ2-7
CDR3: CASSSSGARRQYF

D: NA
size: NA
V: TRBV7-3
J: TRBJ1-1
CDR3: CASSSSQNTEAFF

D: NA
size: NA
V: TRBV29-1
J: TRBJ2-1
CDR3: CSVGAGPLRSYNEQFF

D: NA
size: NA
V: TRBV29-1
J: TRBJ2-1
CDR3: CSARGATGGGEQFF

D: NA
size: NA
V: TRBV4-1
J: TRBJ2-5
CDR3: CASSQDGLAGAQETQYF

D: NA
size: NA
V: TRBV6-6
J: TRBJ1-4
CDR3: CASSYSQQGGEKRFF

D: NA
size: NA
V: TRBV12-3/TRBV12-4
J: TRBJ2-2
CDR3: CASSLKNTGELFF

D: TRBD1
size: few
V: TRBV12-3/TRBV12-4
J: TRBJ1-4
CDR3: CASSSSDRGGEKLFF

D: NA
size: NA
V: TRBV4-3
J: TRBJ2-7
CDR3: CASSQTTGTYEQYF